The clone carrying this TCR beta chain was recorded a few times. Expressed TCRB transcripts were sequenced, since all the RNA that had been isolated was reverse transcribed. Repertoires were generated with immunoSEQ multiplex PCR, while TCRdb's copy carries only in-frame clones and drops some. The data show about 180,000 clones, less than 15% seen once. This sample was included in a study of beta chain features in type 1 diabetes. With 1 base removed from V and 3 bases from J, the gap between germline ends came to 16 bases. The CDR3 length is 16 residues. Per the germline V gene, CDR1 is SEHNR and CDR2 is FQNEAQ (reference sequence).

The V and J genes are TRBV7-9 and TRBJ2-7; no firm D call. Sequenced: central memory CD4+ T cells from blood. This clonotype was sampled from a woman aged 18-29 years in good health. CDR3 region: CASSLDEALLDYEQYF. The CDR3 DNA reads TGTGCCAGCAGCTTAGACGAGGCCCTCCTAGACTACGAGCAGTACTTC.